Sequencing of this T cell receptor (beta chain) was carried out in a study of cytomegalovirus exposure and HLA in healthy donors. Whole-study results and caveats: Cytomegalovirus status was reportedly diagnosed by the classifier with high sensitivity and specificity. With later analysis, a missense DCLRE1C variant became linked to TCR beta V- and J-gene trimming.

Primers included in the PCR were 60 Vbeta and 13 Jbeta primers. The repertoire was sequenced with immunoSEQ multiplex PCR; TCRdb's copy has only in-frame clones and lacks some. Of over 35,000 clones in the sample, approximately 80% were seen once. The CDR3 is 15 amino acids. The ends lost 7 bases at V and 6 bases at J; junction bases unmatched: 10. Looked up from germline, CDR1 is LGHNA and CDR2 is YSLEER. In regard to this clone: What it binds is unknown.

V is TRBV4-3 and J is TRBJ2-3, with TRBD1 matching over 10 bases. The specimen was PBMCs. The TCR comes from a man aged 25-45 years in good health and CMV-seronegative. CDR3 residues: CASKQGTGESDTQYF. DNA for the CDR3: TGCGCCAGCAAACAAGGGACAGGGGAATCGGATACGCAGTATTTT.